This T cell receptor beta chain was identified in a study of cytomegalovirus exposure and HLA in healthy donors (dated by TCRdb to about 2017). Concerning the study at large: According to an earlier analysis of 550 to 750 of the donors, about 179 million T cells yielded 117 million unique TCR beta sequences and approximately 280 Gb of sequence data. An early release that covered 500 to 800 HLA-typed donors contained 300 to 350 gigabases of sequencing data and about 84 million unique TCR sequences. Among the roughly 390 genotyped donors, under 90% belonged to the genetic ancestry cluster associated with self-reported Caucasian donors. The aim of the study was to test whether cataloging public T cell receptors could identify signatures of past pathogen exposure. Using immunosequencing, the study profiled T cell repertoires from some 670 subjects and related those repertoires to cytomegalovirus serostatus. Besides the first cohort of approximately 710 subjects, a separate validation cohort made up of 120 different subjects was used. High-throughput TCR immunosequencing, statistical association of individual TCRs with disease status, and machine learning were combined to predict cytomegalovirus infection status. A later analysis re-examined previously published TCR beta repertoires from about 670 donors and added high-resolution HLA genotyping to investigate patterns of TCR occurrence. Rather than using new phenotypic data, the later analysis identified candidate immune exposures from TCR beta sequences and from how often those sequences occurred across donors. An earlier analysis of 587 of the donors used high-throughput TCR beta sequencing to judge whether each TCR beta V gene segment behaved as functional or pseudogenic. Alongside the repertoire data, information on donor age, sex, ethnicity and CMV serostatus was compiled. In a later genetic analysis, genome-wide SNP genotypes for about three fifths of the 666 donors were used, and that subset was treated as a discovery cohort. All discovery cohort repertoires had been generated using a single sequencing platform. Class I and class II HLA loci were covered by the typing at four-digit resolution. Typing coverage differed by locus: A, B, C, DRB1 and DQB1 were typed in roughly 629-640 donors, DQA1 in 500 to 550, DPA1 in around 580, and DPB1 in 450 to 490. Several DR-DQ haplotypes were treated as single units for association and clustering because of strong linkage in the cohort. Among about 370 genotyped donors of the cohort, an average of around 250,000 unique TCR beta nucleotide sequences was sequenced per donor, of which about 19% were non-productive. Findings and caveats that apply to the study as a whole: A few of the identified cytomegalovirus-associated TCR beta chains were confirmed in vitro to be specific for cytomegalovirus antigens. An earlier analysis of some 560 of the donors showed that most TCR beta V segments appeared in productive rearrangements either about 87% or about 30% of the time, which broadly matched IMGT annotations. A cluster of highly shared sequence variants was judged likely to represent a technical artifact of the sequencing pipeline. At a false discovery rate of 0.05, a later analysis linked some 17,000 TCR beta sequences to specific HLA alleles. According to a later analysis, most CMV-associated TCR beta chains appeared to be HLA-restricted, and the HLA associations seemed to be driven largely by CMV exposure. Some IMGT-functional V segments, including TRBV6-2 and TRBV6-3, could not be distinguished by the 87-base-pair reads and were therefore excluded. Roughly uniform sequencing depth across donors was assumed in presence/absence analyses, although this assumption may not hold. The authors suggested that the approach could potentially be generalized to other disease states and immunological phenotypes. A total of 150 to 200 TCR beta chains were listed by the study as associated with cytomegalovirus. The classifier was reported to diagnose cytomegalovirus status with high specificity and sensitivity in both the original and validation cohorts. A later genetic analysis associated a missense DCLRE1C variant with V-gene and J-gene trimming of TCR beta chains, and an independent cohort replicated the association. Most TCR sequences were observed very rarely across donors, whereas some public TCRs were present in many individuals. This cohort had only TCR beta chains sequenced, and the lack of alpha or paired-chain data limited which features could be detected. In a later analysis, several top co-occurrence clusters were reported to appear linked to parvovirus B19, influenza, CMV and Epstein-Barr virus. The earlier analysis of almost 600 of the donors excluded fewer than 20 rarely observed V segments, including chromosome 9 orphons, because counts were too low. In a later genetic analysis, fewer N-insertions in productive TCRs were reported among donors in an Asian-associated ancestry cluster than the roughly 670-donor mean. Correlated functional status among segregating V segments might be attributable to linkage disequilibrium, but an unknown experimental factor could not be ruled out. When HLA alleles, especially DR and DQ, strongly co-occurred, attributing TCR associations to individual alleles was difficult. Immune exposure information for the cohort was limited to CMV serostatus. Because HLA typing was missing for some donors at each locus, association tests included only the typed subset. A further reported finding was that TCR beta sequences accurately predicted the HLA-A and HLA-B alleles for most subjects in the first cohort. According to a later analysis, TCR association rates differed among HLA loci, with DRB1 alleles showing the most associated TCRs and HLA-C alleles showing the fewest. Compared with equally common non-associated chains, HLA-associated TCR beta chains in a later analysis were more clonally expanded and had lower generation probabilities.

The CDR3 runs 16 amino acids, cysteine and phenylalanine included. Only the CDR3 part of the read is kept: 48 bases, read in frame from the first base. CDR1 and CDR2 were assigned from the germline V gene as MDHEN and SYDVKM. V loses 6 bases at its end and J loses 1 base; junction bases beyond the gene matches: 10. Receptors were amplified or captured by the immunoSEQ multiplex PCR assay. The multiplex PCR relied on a mix of 60 forward primers for TCR Vbeta segments and 13 reverse primers for TCR Jbeta segments. A multiplex PCR assay on genomic DNA amplified the CDR3 region of rearranged TCR beta genes. The Illumina HiSeq System was used to sequence the amplified TCR beta libraries as 87-base-pair reads. On the authors' methods: In a later analysis, some 80 million unique TCR beta chains were counted across the 666 repertoires, and roughly 11 million of these chains were shared by at least two donors. To remove PCR and sequencing errors, raw reads were error-corrected and collapsed into unique sequences using a nearest-neighbor algorithm that merged closely related sequences. CDR3 sequences were aligned to IMGT reference sequences to assign V, D and J gene segments. For a sequence to be retained, at least a six-nucleotide match to both a V gene segment and a J gene segment was required. A rearrangement counted as productive if the CDR3 had no stop codons and remained in frame with V and J, and every other rearrangement counted as non-productive. CDR3 was defined according to IMGT convention as the region running from the second conserved V-encoded cysteine to the conserved J-encoded phenylalanine. The earlier analysis of more than 450 of the donors excluded sequences that lacked an unambiguous match to a single V gene segment. In an earlier analysis of about 590 of the donors, a V segment was called functional when productive rearrangements were above 56.7%, and segregating when the standard deviation between donors exceeded 5%. To diagnose cytomegalovirus status from the catalog of TCR beta chain sequences, a statistical classification framework was built. V and J gene assignment, in a later analysis, came from comparing TCR nucleotide sequences with IMGT/GENE-DB human TR gene sequences. A later analysis assigned CDR3 sequences and most-parsimonious VDJ recombination scenarios with the TCRdist pipeline. A later analysis defined each TCR beta chain by its CDR3 amino acid sequence plus V-gene family, and excluded reads lacking a unique V-gene family. To address suspected cross-contamination and a sequencing artifact, a later analysis removed some 620 highly shared, low-generation-probability nucleotide sequences. In a later analysis, a clonal expansion index for each public chain was calculated from normalized within-repertoire ranks of inferred template counts. In a later analysis, generation probabilities were computed with a VDJ recombination model fitted to out-of-frame rearrangements, and the resulting probabilities were checked against IGoR. Hypergeometric tests were used in a later analysis to score TCR-TCR, TCR-HLA and TCR-CMV co-occurrence, with a repertoire-size bias correction applied to the TCR pairs. To estimate false discovery rates, a later analysis permuted the HLA or CMV assignments 20 times. In a later analysis, co-occurring TCRs were grouped with DBSCAN, and TCRdist sequence similarity was added when clustering was performed within HLA-allele-positive subsets. Repertoires with fewer than 30,000 or more than 120,000 public chains were left out of co-occurrence clustering, as were five repertoires with anomalous nucleotide sharing. What TCRdb holds here is the immuneACCESS table cut down to in-frame rearrangements. Part of the clones is not present; checked against another copy, under half of the missing clones reflect an unresolved V gene, and the others are unexplained. V, J and clone size are those of that table, while D and trimming were read from the DNA. This sample has 150,000 to 200,000 clones in its table, and about 75% of those were observed once. Together, the top ten hold 11% of the sample.

Concerning this clone itself: Its antigen is not yet known. Base-call qualities are not available, and no considerably larger clone is one nucleotide away.

The cohort consisted of approximately 690 healthy bone marrow donors. All cohort members were sampled while nominally healthy, although unrecorded immune exposures were likely present. The donor tested CMV seropositive and was one of the 289 seropositive cohort members. A peripheral blood sample was provided by each donor, and peripheral blood mononuclear cells were used for TCR beta sequencing. Genomic DNA was extracted from the blood cell samples with the Qiagen DNeasy Blood Extraction Kit. Sequencing was done on a sample of PBMCs. The V and J segments used are TRBV28 and TRBJ1-1; a stretch of 8 junction bases matches TRBD1. This receptor was obtained from a man aged 18 to 35 in good health and CMV-seropositive. The nucleotide sequence is given as TGTGCCAGCAGCTCGGTCGCAGGGGGCAGGAACACTGAAGCTTTCTTT. Its product reads: CASSSVAGGRNTEAFF. When the CDR3 is completed using the reference TRBV28 and TRBJ1-1 genes on either side, the full variable domain is DVKVTQSSRYLVKRTGEKVFLECVQDMDHENMFWYRQDPGLGLRLIYFSYDVKMKEKGDIPEGYSVSREKKERFSLILESASTNQTSMYLCASSSVAGGRNTEAFFGQGTRLTVV.